This section outlines one T cell receptor (beta chain) sequence together with its context. This entry comes from a study of blood T cell repertoires in COVID-19. Germline CDR1 reads ENHRY; CDR2 reads SYGVKD. Trimming took 3 bases from V and 5 from J, leaving 11 bases between them. CDR3 size: 14 residues. In the study's own analysis: Amplification from reference gene primers served as the basis for estimated nucleated cell counts. Profiling relied on immunoSEQ multiplex PCR, and the TCRdb table lists in-frame clones only, not all of them. That table is the source of V, J and clone size, and D and trimming were worked out from the DNA. The sample has a few hundred thousand clones, around 90% seen once.

Material for sequencing was peripheral blood. This receptor was identified in a man aged 18-30 years with COVID-19, enrolled during active disease. The V and J genes are TRBV10-3 and TRBJ1-5; tentative D call: TRBD1 (6 bases). The CDR3 DNA is TGTGCCATCAGTGACGCGGGGGCGGATCAGCCCCAGCATTTT. This encodes CAISDAGADQPQHF.